These T cell receptor beta chains were read from a single sample in a study of spatial heterogeneity in lung cancer. Via MiXCR, TCRdb re-called the 5' RACE reads, giving one row per CDR3 protein. The table includes over 15,000 distinct CDR3 sequences, roughly 6.3% detected once. Sequenced material: PBMCs, taken at follow-up. These receptor sequences come from a male donor with early-stage non-small cell lung cancer. CDR3s include the opening cysteine and the closing phenylalanine or tryptophan. The order of the fields is J gene, D gene, V gene, clone size, CDR3 DNA, CDR3 protein. A D gene is named only where the DNA matches it firmly. Some rows have no size entry. The others give once, few or many, or a class for an expanded clone.

TRBJ2-3 . TRBV4-3 . TGCGCCAGCAGCCAAGATTGGACAGATACGCAGTATTTT CASSQDWTDTQYF
TRBJ2-1 TRBD1 TRBV4-3 . TGCGCCAGCAGCCAGGCAACAGGGGGCCCTGAGCAGTTCTTC CASSQATGGPEQFF
TRBJ2-5 . TRBV28 many TGTGCCAGCACCCCGGGATACCAAGAGACCCAGTACTTC CASTPGYQETQYF
TRBJ2-5 . TRBV5-1 many TGCGCCAGCAGCCCGACTGAGGGGGAGACCCAGTACTTC CASSPTEGETQYF
TRBJ2-3 TRBD2 TRBV20-1 many TGCAGTGCTTCCGTGACTAGCGGGCATGGGCCCACAGATACGCAGTATTTT CSASVTSGHGPTDTQYF
TRBJ2-1 TRBD1 TRBV28 many TGTGCCAGCAGTTTACAGGGACAGGGGAGAAATGAGCAGTTCTTC CASSLQGQGRNEQFF
TRBJ2-3 . TRBV5-6 . TGTGCCAGCAGCCCGACCTTGGGCGGAAGCACAGATACGCAGTATTTT CASSPTLGGSTDTQYF
TRBJ1-1 TRBD1 TRBV7-2 many TGTGCCAGCAGCTCTGCACAGGGGGCCCCTGAAGCTTTCTTT CASSSAQGAPEAFF
TRBJ1-2 . TRBV28 . TGTGCCAGCAGGGAACCCGGGGGCGCGGGTGGCTACACCTTC CASREPGGAGGYTF
TRBJ2-3 . TRBV7-2 many TGTGCCAGCAGCTCCCAGATGGGCACAGATACGCAGTATTTT CASSSQMGTDTQYF
TRBJ2-3 TRBD2 TRBV11-3 many TGTGCCAGCAGCTCCGGGACTAGCGGGAGTACAGATACGCAGTATTTT CASSSGTSGSTDTQYF
TRBJ2-4 . TRBV6-5 many TGTGCCAGCAGCCGTGACACGGGGAACATTCAGTACTTC CASSRDTGNIQYF